Listed below are T cell receptor beta chains from one sample, sequenced in a study of siplizumab effects on memory and regulatory T cells. Repertoires were generated with immunoSEQ multiplex PCR, while TCRdb's copy carries only in-frame clones and drops some. The table records roughly 80,000 clones, 87% of them present only once. The specimen sequenced was Tregs sorted from blood. These receptors were obtained from a human donor in good health. CDR3s include the opening cysteine and the closing phenylalanine or tryptophan. The D gene is left open where the match is weak. Clone size is shown for a subset of rows, as once, few, many or a class of expanded clone.

clone_size j_call v_call d_call cdr3_nt cdr3_aa
NA TRBJ2-2 TRBV9 TRBD1 TGTGCCAGCACCCAAAACAGGGGGATCACCGGGGAGCTGTTTTTT CASTQNRGITGELFF
few TRBJ2-5 TRBV30 TRBD1 TGTGCCTGGAGTCCTCCCCCAAAGGGGGCAAGGGAGACCCAGTACTTC CAWSPPPKGARETQYF
NA TRBJ1-2 TRBV13 NA TGTGCCAGCAGCCCCCGGGGGGGTGGCTACACCTTC CASSPRGGGYTF
NA TRBJ2-7 TRBV15 NA TGTGCCACCAGCAGGGGGGGAGTAACCTACGAGCAGTACTTC CATSRGGVTYEQYF
NA TRBJ2-7 TRBV5-1 NA TGCGCCAGCAGCTTGACGGGACGGGACTCCTACGAGCAGTACTTC CASSLTGRDSYEQYF
NA TRBJ2-5 TRBV5-1 TRBD2 TGCGCCAGCAGCCCCCTAGCGGTAGTGCAAGAGACCCAGTACTTC CASSPLAVVQETQYF
NA TRBJ1-2 TRBV5-5 NA TGTGCCAGCAGCCAATTAGACAGAGTCAACTATGGCTACACCTTC CASSQLDRVNYGYTF
NA TRBJ1-4 TRBV7-2 TRBD1 TGTGCCAGCAGCCCCCATCAGGGGGCCTTTAATGAAAAACTGTTTTTT CASSPHQGAFNEKLFF
NA TRBJ1-3 TRBV11-3 NA TGTGCCAGCAGCGGGTCGTTCTCTGGAAACACCATATATTTT CASSGSFSGNTIYF
NA TRBJ2-3 TRBV11-3 TRBD2 TGTGCCAGCAGCAAAGCGGGGGGGAGGGGAGATACGCAGTATTTT CASSKAGGRGDTQYF